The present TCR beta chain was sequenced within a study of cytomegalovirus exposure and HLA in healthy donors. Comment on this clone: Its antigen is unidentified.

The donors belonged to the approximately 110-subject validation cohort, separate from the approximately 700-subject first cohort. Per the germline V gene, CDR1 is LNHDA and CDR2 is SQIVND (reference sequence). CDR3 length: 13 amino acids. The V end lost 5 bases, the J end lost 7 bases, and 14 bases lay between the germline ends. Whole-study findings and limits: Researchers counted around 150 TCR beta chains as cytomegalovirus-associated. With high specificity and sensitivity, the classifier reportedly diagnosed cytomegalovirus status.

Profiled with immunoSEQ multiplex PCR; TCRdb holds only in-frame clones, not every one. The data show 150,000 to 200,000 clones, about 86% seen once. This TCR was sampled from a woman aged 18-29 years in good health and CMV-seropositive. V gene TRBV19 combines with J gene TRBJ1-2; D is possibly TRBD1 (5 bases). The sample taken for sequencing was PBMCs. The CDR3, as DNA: TGTGCCAGTAGTCAGACAGAGGGAGGTGGCTACACCTTC. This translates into CASSQTEGGGYTF.